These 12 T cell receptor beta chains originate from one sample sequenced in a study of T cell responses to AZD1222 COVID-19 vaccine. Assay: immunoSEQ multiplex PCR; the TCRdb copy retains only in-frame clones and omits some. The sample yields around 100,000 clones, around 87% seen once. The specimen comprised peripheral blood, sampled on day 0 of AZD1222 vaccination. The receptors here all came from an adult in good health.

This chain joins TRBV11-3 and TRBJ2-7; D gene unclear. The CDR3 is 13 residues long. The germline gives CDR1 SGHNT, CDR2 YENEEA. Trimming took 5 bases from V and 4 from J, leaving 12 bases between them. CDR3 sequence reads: CASSKTALYEQYF. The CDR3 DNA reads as TGTGCCAGCAGCAAAACCGCGCTATACGAGCAGTACTTC.

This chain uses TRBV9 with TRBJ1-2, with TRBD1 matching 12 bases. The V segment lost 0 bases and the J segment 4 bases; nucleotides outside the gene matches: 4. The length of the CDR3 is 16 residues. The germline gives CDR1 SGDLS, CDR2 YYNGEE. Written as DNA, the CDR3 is TGTGCCAGCAGCGTAGGTGGGACAGGGGGCATCTATGGCTACACCTTC. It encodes CASSVGGTGGIYGYTF.

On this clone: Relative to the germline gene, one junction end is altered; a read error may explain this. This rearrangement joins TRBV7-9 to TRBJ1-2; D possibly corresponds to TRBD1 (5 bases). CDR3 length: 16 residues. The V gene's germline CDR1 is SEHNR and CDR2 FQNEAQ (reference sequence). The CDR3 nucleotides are TGTGCCAGCAGCCCACCTACCGGGACGACGATCTATGGCTACATCTTC. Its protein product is CASSPPTGTTIYGYIF.

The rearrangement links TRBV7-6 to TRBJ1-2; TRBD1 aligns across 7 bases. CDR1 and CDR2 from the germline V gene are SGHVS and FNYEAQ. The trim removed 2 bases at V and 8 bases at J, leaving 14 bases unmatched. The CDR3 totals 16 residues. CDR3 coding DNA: TGTGCCAGCAGCTTACATAACACAGGGGAGTCTAGCGGCTACACCTTC. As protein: CASSLHNTGESSGYTF.

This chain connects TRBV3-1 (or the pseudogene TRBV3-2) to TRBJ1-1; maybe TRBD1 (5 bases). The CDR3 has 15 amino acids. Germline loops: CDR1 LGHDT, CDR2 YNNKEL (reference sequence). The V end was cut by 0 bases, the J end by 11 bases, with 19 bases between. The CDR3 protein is CASSQESAGHSRAFF. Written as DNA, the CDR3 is TGTGCCAGCAGCCAAGAATCGGCGGGGCATAGCAGGGCTTTCTTT.

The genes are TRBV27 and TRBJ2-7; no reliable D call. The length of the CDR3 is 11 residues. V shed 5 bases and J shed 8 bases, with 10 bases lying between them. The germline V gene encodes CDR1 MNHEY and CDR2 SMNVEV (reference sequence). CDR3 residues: CASSNGRQQYF. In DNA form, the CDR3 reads TGTGCCAGCAGTAACGGTAGGCAGCAGTACTTC.

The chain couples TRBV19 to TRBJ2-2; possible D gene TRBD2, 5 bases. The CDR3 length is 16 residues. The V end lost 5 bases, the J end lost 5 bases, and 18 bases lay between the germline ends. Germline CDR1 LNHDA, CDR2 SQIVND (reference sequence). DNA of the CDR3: TGTGCCAGTAGTCCAACCGGGGTACACCTTACCGGGGAGCTGTTTTTT. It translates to CASSPTGVHLTGELFF.

The CDR3 region has the DNA TGTGCCAGCAGCCAAGAGGGTTTCCTAGCGGGGGGGCTAGTTGAGTCCTACAATGAGCAGTTCTTC. Its translation: CASSQEGFLAGGLVESYNEQFF. The gene calls are TRBV3-1 (or the pseudogene TRBV3-2) and TRBJ2-1; 12 bases match TRBD2. There are 22 residues in the CDR3. Germline V lookup: CDR1 LGHDT, CDR2 YNNKEL (reference sequence). J gave up 1 base and V 0 bases, and 16 bases lay outside the gene matches.

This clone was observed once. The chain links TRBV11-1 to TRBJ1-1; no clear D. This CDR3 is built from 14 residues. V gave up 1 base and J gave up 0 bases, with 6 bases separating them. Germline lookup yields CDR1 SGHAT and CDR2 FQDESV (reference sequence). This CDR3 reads CASSLDYLNTEAFF. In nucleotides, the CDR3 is TGTGCCAGCAGCTTAGATTACTTGAACACTGAAGCTTTCTTT.

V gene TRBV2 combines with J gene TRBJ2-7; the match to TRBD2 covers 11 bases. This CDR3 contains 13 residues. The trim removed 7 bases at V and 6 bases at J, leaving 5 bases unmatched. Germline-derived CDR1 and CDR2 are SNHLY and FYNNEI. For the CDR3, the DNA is TGTGCCAGCAATCCACTAGCGGGAGCCGAGCAGTACTTC. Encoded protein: CASNPLAGAEQYF.

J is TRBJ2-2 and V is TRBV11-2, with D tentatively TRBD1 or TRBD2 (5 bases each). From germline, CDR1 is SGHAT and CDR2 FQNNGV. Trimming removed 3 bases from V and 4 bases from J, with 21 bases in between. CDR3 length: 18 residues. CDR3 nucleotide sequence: TGTGCCAGCAGCTTCCTTTCCCCGGAGGTGAGGGGCACCGGGGAGCTGTTTTTT. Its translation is CASSFLSPEVRGTGELFF.

The CDR3 loop is CSVERVGEQYF. CDR3 DNA: TGCAGCGTGGAGAGGGTTGGCGAGCAGTACTTC. This chain connects TRBV29-1 to TRBJ2-7; weak D call: TRBD2 (5 bases). The V gene's germline CDR1 is SQVTM and CDR2 ANQGSEA. The CDR3 consists of 11 residues. The V and J ends lost 6 bases and 6 bases respectively, with 12 bases between them.